The 22 T cell receptor beta chains in this list originate from one sample, sequenced in a study of low-dose radiotherapy and immunotherapy resistance in tumors (dated by TCRdb to 2022 to 2024). Interpreted using the paper, the time point label stands for: after trial treatment. The sample's treatment or condition label, in plain terms: LDRT plus nivolumab, ipilimumab, low-dose cyclophosphamide and aspirin (RACIN trial). These reads were obtained on an Illumina HiSeq 2500. To make first-strand cDNA, Superscript III was used along with a set of TRAV- and TRBV-specific primers so that both the TCRalpha and TCRbeta chains were covered. TCRs were amplified for about 20 PCR cycles with Phusion, using a constant-region primer paired with the adapter attached to the V primers. TCRdb itself trimmed the public reads at Q25 with fastp, ran MiXCR and retained productive beta chains. Each entry merges the rows of one CDR3 protein and shows their most common DNA and genes. This sample holds under 35,000 distinct CDR3 sequences; under 55% were observed only once. The top ten hold approximately 6% of the sample.

This specimen was PBMCs, taken after low-dose radiotherapy plus immunotherapy. These receptors were obtained from a male donor with gallbladder cancer.

By share, this clonotype ranks as medium-sized. This rearrangement joins TRBV28 to TRBJ2-2; no clear D. The CDR3 runs to 14 residues. Germline CDR1 MDHEN, CDR2 SYDVKM. V lost 1 base to trimming and J lost 3 bases, with 6 bases between them. The CDR3 DNA sequence: TGTGCCAGCAGTTTATACCAGGACACCGGGGAGCTGTTTTTT. This codes for CASSLYQDTGELFF.

This chain connects TRBV7-9 to TRBJ2-1; the D gene is possibly TRBD2 (5 bases). The end of the DNA aligns better with TRBJ2-7, so the J call may be wrong. Germline-derived CDR1 and CDR2 are SEHNR and FQNEAQ (reference sequence). The CDR3 contains 14 residues. Written as DNA, the CDR3 is TGTGCCAGCAGCTTAGATCGGGGTCAAGGGTGGCAGTACTTC. It codes for CASSLDRGQGWQYF.

V and J are TRBV18 and TRBJ1-1; 7 nucleotides agree with TRBD1. V lost 6 bases to trimming and J lost 3 bases; unmatched junction nucleotides: 10. CDR3 length equals 15 residues. CDR1 and CDR2 from the germline V gene are KGHSH and LQKENI. In DNA form, the CDR3 reads TGTGCCAGCTCTCCGTTGACAGGGATTGACACTGAAGCTTTCTTT. It yields the protein CASSPLTGIDTEAFF.

This clonotype turned up a few times. A far larger clone is a single base away, which makes a read error likely. This chain links TRBV7-3 with TRBJ2-7; 8 bases agree with TRBD2. This CDR3 contains 18 residues. Germline loops: CDR1 SGHTA, CDR2 FQGTGA. Trimming cost V 1 base and J 7 bases; bases outside gene matches: 18. The CDR3 spells CASSLIGVAGSSYNEQYF. The CDR3 nucleotides read TGTGCCAGCAGCTTAATTGGGGTAGCGGGAAGTTCCTACAATGAGCAGTACTTC.

In its sample, this clonotype is medium-sized. CDR3 sequence reads: CASSFGGPYEQYF. Written as DNA, the CDR3 is TGTGCCAGCAGCTTCGGGGGTCCCTACGAGCAGTACTTC. The J gene is TRBJ2-7, the V gene TRBV28; perhaps TRBD2 as D (6 bases). From germline, CDR1 is MDHEN and CDR2 SYDVKM. This CDR3 comprises 13 residues. Trimming removed 6 bases from V and 2 bases from J, with 11 bases in between.

The chain has TRBV18 and TRBJ2-1; D is unclear. Per germline, CDR1 KGHSH and CDR2 LQKENI. The CDR3 covers 16 residues. V was cut by 2 bases and J by 0 bases, with 11 bases left in between. The CDR3 here is CASSPADLISYNEQFF. CDR3 in DNA: TGTGCCAGCTCACCAGCTGACCTAATCTCCTACAATGAGCAGTTCTTC.

Details on this clonotype: Since a far larger clone is one base different, this is likely a read error. CDR3 DNA: TGCAGCGTGGGAACTAGCGGGGGGGCTGGCTACGAGCAGTTCTTC. This sequence encodes CSVGTSGGAGYEQFF. The V and J genes are TRBV29-1 and TRBJ2-1; TRBD2 matches at 13 bases. The V and J ends lost 6 bases and 10 bases, in that order; junction bases with no gene match: 12. Germline-derived CDR1 and CDR2 are SQVTM and ANQGSEA. The CDR3 has 15 residues.

In regard to this clonotype: This likely traces to a read error, being one base from a far larger clone. The chain combines TRBV5-6 with TRBJ2-5, with TRBD1 matching 8 bases. This CDR3 contains 14 residues. V shed 0 bases, J shed 11 bases, and the junction held 9 bases outside the gene matches. Germline values: CDR1 SGHDT, CDR2 YYEEEE. CDR3 nucleotide sequence: TGTGCCAGCAGCTTGGGACAGGGGATCTACGGGCAGTACTTC. Residues: CASSLGQGIYGQYF.

At least ten counts were recorded for this clonotype. The chain couples TRBV20-1 to TRBJ2-1, with no clear D. The CDR3 contains 16 residues. Germline CDR1 is DFQATT and CDR2 is SNEGSKA (reference sequence). V lost 0 bases, J lost 0 bases, and 12 bases lay in between. The CDR3 nucleotides read TGCAGTGCTAGAGATCATGGGATGATCTCCTACAATGAGCAGTTCTTC. Residues: CSARDHGMISYNEQFF.

This clonotype occurred a few times. This chain uses TRBV6-4 with TRBJ2-3, with 12 bases that match TRBD2. Germline CDR1 reads MRHNA; CDR2 reads SNTAGT. V shed 3 bases and J 3 bases; nucleotides not matched to a gene: 1. This CDR3 is built from 15 residues. The chain's CDR3 is CASSETSGGTDTQYF. CDR3 coding DNA: TGTGCCAGCAGTGAGACTAGCGGGGGAACAGATACGCAGTATTTT.

This clonotype showed up just a few times. A far larger clone is one nucleotide away, so this likely arose from a read error. This chain uses TRBV7-2 with TRBJ2-7; 11 nucleotides line up with TRBD2. In germline, CDR1 is SGHTA, CDR2 FQGNSA. This CDR3 is 14 amino acids long. The trim removed 5 bases at V and 5 bases at J, leaving 5 bases unmatched. CDR3 in DNA: TGTGCCAGCAGCCGCGATAGCGGGAGGGACGAGCAGTACTTC. It specifies CASSRDSGRDEQYF.

This clonotype was found many times. The V and J genes are TRBV25-1 and TRBJ2-5; TRBD2 matches 8 bases. The CDR3 sequence is 16 residues long. With 2 bases clipped from V and 2 bases from J, the junction kept 7 bases outside the gene matches. From germline, CDR1 is MGHDK and CDR2 SYGVNS. CDR3 in amino acids: CASSERGGGLQETQYF. CDR3 nucleotides: TGTGCCAGCAGTGAAAGGGGCGGGGGGCTTCAAGAGACCCAGTACTTC.

This clonotype was seen only once. The rearrangement joins TRBV12-3 or TRBV12-4 to TRBJ2-7; TRBD1 agrees at 7 bases. The CDR3 totals 13 residues. After removal of 6 bases from V and 3 bases from J, the junction contained 5 bases not matched to a gene. The CDR3 bases are TGTGCCAGCAGCTCCGGGACAGTCTACGAGCAGTACTTC. Translating it yields CASSSGTVYEQYF.

The table lists this clonotype with many counts. As DNA, the CDR3 is TGCGCCAGCAGCTTGGAGTCAGGGGCACTCGCGGGGACCCAGTACTTC. It codes for CASSLESGALAGTQYF. The gene calls are TRBV5-1 and TRBJ2-5, with a possible D match to TRBD1 (6 bases). V shed 0 bases and J shed 7 bases, with 19 bases lying between them. The CDR3 consists of 16 residues. Germline CDR1 SGHRS, CDR2 YFSETQ.

This clonotype was detected many times. V and J are TRBV5-5 and TRBJ2-5, with 8 bases matching TRBD1. V shed 4 bases, J shed 5 bases, and the junction held 10 bases outside the gene matches. CDR1 is SGHKS, CDR2 YYEKEE, per germline (reference sequence). This CDR3 is 15 amino acids long. The CDR3 DNA follows: TGTGCCAGCAGCCCACCGACAGGGGATGCGGAGACCCAGTACTTC. Translated: CASSPPTGDAETQYF.

By share, this clonotype ranks as medium-sized. V is TRBV27 and J is TRBJ1-1; D remains unclear. The CDR3 has 13 residues. The germline V gene has CDR1 MNHEY and CDR2 SMNVEV (reference sequence). The V end was cut by 5 bases, the J end by 0 bases, with 7 bases between. The CDR3 here is CASSPTVNTEAFF. DNA of the CDR3: TGTGCCAGCAGTCCTACGGTGAACACTGAAGCTTTCTTT.

This clonotype was counted a few times. The chain couples TRBV10-3 to TRBJ2-7; no reliable D call. CDR3 length: 13 amino acids. With 0 bases removed from V and 5 bases from J, the gap between germline ends came to 8 bases. CDR1 is ENHRY, CDR2 SYGVKD, per germline. The CDR3 region has the DNA TGTGCCATCAGTGAGTCGAAGAAGGACGAGCAGTACTTC. Encoded protein: CAISESKKDEQYF.

Within the sample, this clonotype is medium-sized. The rearrangement links TRBV6-8 to TRBJ1-5; D is unresolved. Between the trimmed V and J ends, which lost 6 bases and 2 bases, there was a span of 11 bases. Per the germline V gene, CDR1 is MNHGY and CDR2 is SAAAGT. The CDR3 extends over 14 amino acids. CDR3: CASRLSGRNQPQHF. Written as DNA, the CDR3 is TGTGCCAGCAGGCTATCAGGCCGCAATCAGCCCCAGCATTTT.

In this sample, this clonotype turned up many times. CDR3 nucleotides: TGTGCCAGCAGCCGGGGGCTTCTCGACGAGCAGTACTTC. It encodes CASSRGLLDEQYF. The chain couples TRBV7-2 to TRBJ2-7; either TRBD1 or TRBD2 may fit D (6 bases each). Germline V gene data show CDR1 as SGHTA and CDR2 as FQGNSA. V lost 5 bases and J 5 bases, leaving 13 bases between the germline ends. The CDR3 extends over 13 amino acids.

This clonotype was observed a handful of times. This chain joins TRBV7-2 and TRBJ2-5, with D perhaps assigned TRBD1 or TRBD2 (6 bases each). The CDR3 covers 14 residues. Trimming shortened V by 5 bases and J by 5 bases, and 15 bases separated the two germline ends. CDR1 and CDR2 from the germline V gene are SGHTA and FQGNSA. CDR3 amino acids: CASSSSTGAETQYF. CDR3 nucleotide sequence: TGTGCCAGCAGCAGCTCGACGGGGGCGGAGACCCAGTACTTC.

This clonotype has only a few counts. The CDR3, as DNA: TGTGCCAGCAGTTTCGTTTTTTGGCTAGCGGGAGGGAGCTCCTACGAGCAGTACTTC. Translating it yields CASSFVFWLAGGSSYEQYF. The chain has TRBV28 and TRBJ2-7; 12 bases line up with TRBD2. This CDR3 has 19 residues. V lost 3 bases, J lost 0 bases, and 12 bases stayed unmatched. Germline V gene lookup returns CDR1 MDHEN and CDR2 SYDVKM.

Only a few counts were recorded for this clonotype. The J gene is TRBJ1-1, the V gene TRBV28; TRBD1 might be the D (5 bases). V was pared by 7 bases and J by 1 base, with 10 bases between. CDR3 length equals 13 residues. Germline V gives CDR1 MDHEN, CDR2 SYDVKM. This chain's CDR3 is CASNRGRNTEAFF. In DNA form, the CDR3 reads TGTGCCAGCAACCGGGGCCGGAACACTGAAGCTTTCTTT.